A single sample is the source of the 5 T cell receptor beta chains below, sequenced in a study of blood T cell repertoires in COVID-19. The table came from immunoSEQ multiplex PCR; TCRdb's copy has only in-frame clones and leaves some out. Of about 76,000 clones in the sample, roughly 85% were seen once. Sequenced: peripheral blood. The receptor set was obtained from a man aged 45-60 years with COVID-19, enrolled during active disease.

The rearrangement uses TRBV2 and TRBJ1-1; 7 nucleotides line up with TRBD1. Per germline, CDR1 SNHLY and CDR2 FYNNEI. V lost 10 bases, J lost 3 bases, and 11 bases stayed unmatched. The CDR3 is 14 residues long. The CDR3 spells CATTKDRVDTEAFF. The CDR3 DNA follows: TGTGCCACGACAAAAGACAGGGTCGACACTGAAGCTTTCTTT.

This chain uses TRBV27 with TRBJ1-4; 9 positions match TRBD1. The CDR3 is made up of 15 amino acids. J gave up 6 bases and V 5 bases, and 7 bases lay outside the gene matches. CDR1 and CDR2 from the germline V gene are MNHEY and SMNVEV (reference sequence). CDR3 DNA sequence: TGTGCCAGCAGTAGTACAGGGGGCGGAGATGAAAAACTGTTTTTT. It yields the protein CASSSTGGGDEKLFF.

The rearrangement uses TRBV4-1 and TRBJ2-1, with TRBD2 matching over 13 bases. The CDR3 runs to 17 residues. The germline V gene has CDR1 MGHRA and CDR2 YSYEKL. V lost 6 bases, J lost 9 bases, and 14 bases stayed unmatched. The CDR3 nucleotides are TGCGCCAGCAGGGCGACCTGGACTAGCGGGAGAACAAGTGAGCAGTTCTTC. Residues: CASRATWTSGRTSEQFF.

The chain is built from TRBV5-1 and TRBJ1-4, with TRBD1 matching over 7 bases. The CDR3 is made up of 15 amino acids. The ends lost 5 bases at V and 8 bases at J; junction bases unmatched: 12. Germline V gene sequence: CDR1 SGHRS, CDR2 YFSETQ. This CDR3 reads CASRRDRVPREKLFF. The CDR3 DNA reads TGCGCCAGCAGACGCGACAGGGTCCCTCGCGAAAAACTGTTTTTT.

The table lists this clone with a few counts. The chain couples TRBV2 to TRBJ2-3; 8 bases are a match to TRBD1. The CDR3 contains 13 residues. After removal of 11 bases from V and 5 bases from J, the junction contained 9 bases not matched to a gene. Germline V CDR1 and CDR2: SNHLY, FYNNEI. CDR3 sequence: CALAGTGQDTQYF. In DNA, the CDR3 is TGTGCCCTGGCGGGGACAGGCCAAGATACGCAGTATTTT.